The sequence of this T cell receptor (beta chain) was determined in a study of blood T cell repertoires in COVID-19. The overall study: Whether acute or convalescent, the COVID-19 samples came from the United States, Italy and Spain. The analysed material was cDNA or gDNA that came from T cells, B-cell-depleted T cells, or PBMCs.

As originally analysed: How many nucleated cells were present was estimated from reference gene primer amplification. Repertoires were generated with immunoSEQ multiplex PCR, while TCRdb's copy carries only in-frame clones and drops some. V and J calls and clone size are given by that table; D and trimming were obtained from the DNA. The sample consists of around 200,000 clones, around nine tenths of them appearing once. The CDR3 loop spans 11 amino acids. Germline V gene sequence: CDR1 SGHAT, CDR2 FQNNGV. V was shortened by 8 bases and J by 10 bases, with 12 bases between the two germline ends. The chain carries TRBV11-2 and TRBJ2-1; D is uncertain. The TCR sequence derives from a man aged 55 to 70 who had recovered from COVID-19. Sequencing was performed on peripheral blood. The CDR3 region is CASGVFREQFF. In nucleotides, the CDR3 is TGTGCCAGCGGAGTGTTTCGCGAGCAGTTCTTC.